These 24 T cell receptor beta chains share one sample of origin, sequenced in a study of cytomegalovirus exposure and HLA in healthy donors. PCR employed 60 Vbeta and 13 Jbeta primers. TCRdb keeps only in-frame clones here, not all; method: immunoSEQ multiplex PCR. The sample consists of around 91,000 clones, around three quarters of them appearing once. Material: PBMCs. The receptor source for this set is a woman aged 40 to 50 in good health and CMV-seropositive.

This clone was found once. This chain connects TRBV11-2 to TRBJ2-5; D gene ambiguous. The J call may not be correct, given that the DNA end is closer to TRBJ2-7. From germline, CDR1 is SGHAT and CDR2 FQNNGV. The CDR3 is made up of 14 amino acids. CDR3 DNA: TGTGCCAGCAGCTTTCGACGTTTGGGCTACGAGCAGTACTTC. Translation gives CASSFRRLGYEQYF.

J is TRBJ1-6 and V is TRBV30, with D uncertain. This CDR3 contains 14 residues. V was trimmed by 3 bases and J by 9 bases, leaving 15 bases between them. Looked up from germline, CDR1 is GTSNPN and CDR2 is SVGIG (reference sequence). The CDR3 DNA reads TGTGCCTGGAGGTCGACGGGTGGGAGTTCACCCCTCCACTTT. Its protein product is CAWRSTGGSSPLHF. The full variable domain, its missing parts supplied by reference TRBV30 and TRBJ1-6, is SQTIHQWPATLVQPVGSPLSLECTVEGTSNPNLYWYRQAAGRGLQLLFYSVGIGQISSEVPQNLSASRPQDRQFILSSKKLLLSDSGFYLCAWRSTGGSSPLHFGNGTRLTVT.

This chain connects TRBV13 to TRBJ2-7, with 9 bases identical to TRBD2. The trim removed 5 bases at V and 7 bases at J, leaving 15 bases unmatched. CDR1 and CDR2 from the germline V gene are PRHDT and FYEKMQ (reference sequence). This CDR3 is built from 16 residues. CDR3 region: CASSPTSRGLASEQYF. The CDR3 region has the DNA TGTGCCAGCAGCCCTACCTCCAGGGGACTAGCTTCGGAGCAGTACTTC.

This clone was observed a few times. This sequence joins TRBV6-5 and TRBJ1-5, with D unresolved. V was clipped by 6 bases and J by 0 bases, with 12 bases between them. CDR3 size: 15 residues. Germline assignment: CDR1 MNHEY and CDR2 SVGAGI. CDR3 bases: TGTGCCAGCAGAAGATGGACTGATAGCAATCAGCCCCAGCATTTT. Translation gives CASRRWTDSNQPQHF.

The DNA of the CDR3 is TGTGCCAGCAGCTACCGACAGGGCTACGAGCAGTACTTC. It encodes CASSYRQGYEQYF. V usage is TRBV7-2 and J usage is TRBJ2-7; 7 nucleotides agree with TRBD1. V dropped 4 bases and J dropped 3; count of bases not matched to a gene: 3. The germline gives CDR1 SGHTA, CDR2 FQGNSA. CDR3 length: 13 residues. The full variable domain, in which reference TRBV7-2 and TRBJ2-7 provide the parts outside the CDR3, is GAGVSQSPSNKVTEKGKDVELRCDPISGHTALYWYRQSLGQGLEFLIYFQGNSAPDKSGLPSDRFSAERTGGSVSTLTIQRTQQEDSAVYLCASSYRQGYEQYFGPGTRLTVT.

J is TRBJ2-7 and V is TRBV28; no firm D call. Germline V gene data show CDR1 as MDHEN and CDR2 as SYDVKM. This CDR3 region has 14 residues. Trimming stripped 3 bases from V and 1 base from J, with 10 bases between. CDR3 residues: CASSFPVASYEQYF. Written as DNA, the CDR3 is TGTGCCAGCAGTTTTCCGGTAGCTTCCTACGAGCAGTACTTC.

The chain joins TRBV12-5 to TRBJ2-5, with D possibly TRBD1 on 6 matching bases. This CDR3 comprises 12 residues. From germline, CDR1 is LGHNT and CDR2 FRNRAP. V lost 6 bases and J 4 bases, leaving 9 bases between the germline ends. CDR3 residues: CASGTGGETQYF. The DNA of the CDR3 is TGTGCTAGTGGGACAGGTGGAGAGACCCAGTACTTC.

CDR3: CASPVRLAGPETQYF. CDR3 nucleotide sequence: TGTGCAAGCCCTGTACGACTAGCGGGACCAGAGACCCAGTACTTC. The chain links TRBV12-2 to TRBJ2-5; TRBD2 is the table's D call and was not checked against the DNA. TRBV12-2 is deemed a pseudogene. The CDR3 loop spans 15 amino acids.

The chain carries TRBV4-1 and TRBJ2-2; D is unclear. The V gene's germline CDR1 is MGHRA and CDR2 YSYEKL. The length of the CDR3 is 16 residues. Trimming took off 0 bases at V and 6 bases at J, with 14 bases between the two ends. CDR3 residues: CASSQDPAIAPGELFF. In DNA, the CDR3 is TGCGCCAGCAGCCAAGATCCGGCCATAGCACCCGGGGAGCTGTTTTTT.

The V call is TRBV5-1, the J call TRBJ2-2; 8 bases map to TRBD1. The CDR3 has 15 amino acids. CDR1 SGHRS and CDR2 YFSETQ come from the germline V gene. Losses at the gene ends were 0 bases for V and 6 bases for J; bases not matched to a gene: 4. CDR3 residues: CASSLAPQGAGELFF. The CDR3 nucleotides read TGCGCCAGCAGCTTGGCCCCACAGGGGGCCGGGGAGCTGTTTTTT.

The chain joins TRBV6-5 to TRBJ2-7; TRBD2 agrees at 8 bases. Unmatched junction bases numbered 12, after V lost 2 bases and J lost 6 bases. The germline CDR1 and CDR2 sequences are MNHEY and SVGAGI. The CDR3 has 16 residues. CDR3 bases: TGTGCCAGCAGTTACACCCGATTAGCGGGAAGAGGCGAGCAGTACTTC. It translates to CASSYTRLAGRGEQYF.

This clone came up a few times. The rearrangement joins TRBV6-5 to TRBJ2-1, with 10 positions matching TRBD2. Losses at the gene ends were 4 bases for V and 8 bases for J; bases not matched to a gene: 8. The CDR3 totals 15 residues. CDR1 MNHEY and CDR2 SVGAGI come from the germline V gene. The CDR3 here is CASSSSAGGSDEQFF. As DNA, the CDR3 is TGTGCCAGCAGTTCCTCAGCGGGAGGGAGCGATGAGCAGTTCTTC.

The chain recombines TRBV5-6 with TRBJ1-4; D ambiguous. From germline, CDR1 is SGHDT and CDR2 YYEEEE. The V end lost 4 bases, the J end lost 8 bases, and 12 bases lay between the germline ends. The CDR3 has 13 residues. The CDR3 DNA follows: TGTGCCAGCAGCCCGGGATTGTCCGAAAAACTGTTTTTT. Amino acid sequence: CASSPGLSEKLFF. The full variable domain, its missing parts supplied by reference TRBV5-6 and TRBJ1-4, is DAGVTQSPTHLIKTRGQQVTLRCSPKSGHDTVSWYQQALGQGPQFIFQYYEEEERQRGNFPDRFSGHQFPNYSSELNVNALLLGDSALYLCASSPGLSEKLFFGSGTQLSVL.

The rearrangement links TRBV7-9 to TRBJ1-2, with D perhaps matching TRBD1 (5 bases). CDR1 and CDR2 (germline): SEHNR, FQNEAQ (reference sequence). CDR3 length: 14 residues. The ends were cut back, 5 bases at V and 8 bases at J, with 18 bases in the middle. The CDR3: CASSLAGVGGGYTF. The CDR3 nucleotides read TGTGCCAGCAGCCTGGCCGGGGTCGGGGGAGGCTACACCTTC. Full variable domain (remainder filled in from reference TRBV7-9 and TRBJ1-2): DTGVSQNPRHKITKRGQNVTFRCDPISEHNRLYWYRQTLGQGPEFLTYFQNEAQLEKSRLLSDRFSAERPKGSFSTLEIQRTEQGDSAMYLCASSLAGVGGGYTFGSGTRLTVV.

V and J are TRBV6-5 and TRBJ2-5, with a possible D match to TRBD2 (7 bases). The last part of the DNA fits TRBJ2-7 better; the J call may be wrong. Germline CDR1 and CDR2: MNHEY and SVGAGI. This CDR3 comprises 15 residues. The CDR3 loop reads CASRPLGGETYEQYF. The CDR3 nucleotides read TGTGCCAGCAGACCATTAGGGGGGGAGACCTACGAGCAGTACTTC.

The rearrangement uses TRBV25-1 and TRBJ2-1, with 8 nucleotides matching TRBD1. The CDR3 runs 17 residues. V shed 4 bases, J shed 4 bases, and the junction held 12 bases outside the gene matches. The germline V gene encodes CDR1 MGHDK and CDR2 SYGVNS. CDR3 residues: CASSASLGQGGYNEQFF. The CDR3 nucleotides read TGTGCCAGCAGTGCCTCCCTCGGACAGGGAGGATACAATGAGCAGTTCTTC.

Notes on this clone: Other nucleotide sequences from this sample produce the same CDR3. Here the CDR3 DNA reads TGTGCCAGCAGCCCAGACAGGGACAATGAGCAGTTCTTC. It encodes CASSPDRDNEQFF. The chain uses TRBV7-3 and TRBJ2-1; TRBD1 matches at 7 bases. The CDR3 loop spans 13 amino acids. Germline-derived CDR1 and CDR2 are SGHTA and FQGTGA. J gave up 5 bases and V 5 bases, and 3 bases lay outside the gene matches.

V usage is TRBV11-2 and J usage is TRBJ1-2, with TRBD1 matching 7 bases. Germline-derived CDR1 and CDR2 are SGHAT and FQNNGV. The J segment lost 0 bases and the V segment lost 6 bases, leaving 10 bases of the junction unmatched. The length of the CDR3 is 16 residues. CDR3 bases: TGTGCCAGCAGATCATCCGACAGGGCAACTAACTATGGCTACACCTTC. This encodes CASRSSDRATNYGYTF.

The chain combines TRBV29-1 with TRBJ2-2; D is undetermined. In germline, CDR1 is SQVTM, CDR2 ANQGSEA. V was pared by 4 bases and J by 0 bases, with 6 bases between. The CDR3 contains 13 residues. The CDR3 loop is CSVAYANTGELFF. CDR3 nucleotides: TGCAGCGTTGCCTACGCGAACACCGGGGAGCTGTTTTTT.

This clone came up a few times. V gene TRBV5-6 combines with J gene TRBJ1-5; maybe TRBD1 (6 bases). The CDR3 is made up of 16 amino acids. V lost 1 base, J lost 1 base, and 12 bases lay in between. The germline CDR1 and CDR2 sequences are SGHDT and YYEEEE. CDR3 sequence: CASSLNQGPSNQPQHF. DNA of the CDR3: TGTGCCAGCAGCTTGAATCAGGGGCCGAGCAATCAGCCCCAGCATTTT.

Only a few counts were recorded for this clone. The sample has other DNA sequences that encode this CDR3 too. The chain employs TRBV28 and TRBJ2-6, with 8 positions matching TRBD1. Germline CDR1 MDHEN, CDR2 SYDVKM. V trimming: 6 bases; J trimming: 4 bases; junction bases outside the gene matches: 5. This CDR3 region has 15 residues. The CDR3: CASRGQGSGANVLTF. CDR3 sequence (DNA): TGTGCCAGCAGAGGACAGGGCTCCGGGGCCAACGTCCTGACTTTC.

The genes are TRBV4-1 and TRBJ1-1; D remains ambiguous. Trimming stripped 0 bases from V and 2 bases from J, with 7 bases between. Germline CDR1 reads MGHRA; CDR2 reads YSYEKL. This CDR3 region has 14 residues. This chain's CDR3 is CASSQDRPNTEAFF. For the CDR3, the DNA is TGCGCCAGCAGCCAAGATCGTCCTAACACTGAAGCTTTCTTT.

This clone has just a few counts. The V gene is TRBV19, the J gene TRBJ1-5; 9 bases line up with TRBD1. Germline V CDR1 and CDR2: LNHDA, SQIVND (reference sequence). This CDR3 is built from 19 residues. V shed 5 bases, J shed 4 bases, and the junction held 18 bases outside the gene matches. The CDR3 reads CASSGSSRTGGVGNQPQHF. The CDR3, as DNA: TGTGCCAGTAGTGGGTCTTCCCGTACAGGGGGCGTAGGGAATCAGCCCCAGCATTTT.

CDR3 protein: CATRDWGTDTQYF. CDR3 nucleotides: TGTGCAACGCGGGATTGGGGCACAGATACGCAGTATTTT. V and J are TRBV25-1 and TRBJ2-3; a weak D match, TRBD2 (6 bases). Germline V lookup: CDR1 MGHDK, CDR2 SYGVNS. The CDR3 loop spans 13 amino acids.